Listed below are T cell receptor beta chains from one sample, sequenced in a study of cytomegalovirus exposure and HLA in healthy donors. Generated by immunoSEQ multiplex PCR, the TCRdb table keeps only in-frame clones and is missing some. The sample consists of 190,000 or so clones, 80% to 85% of them appearing once. The sequencing input was PBMCs. These receptor sequences come from a woman in her late teens or twenties in good health and CMV-seropositive. Both conserved end residues are part of each CDR3. The order of the fields is J gene, D gene, clone size, V gene, CDR3 DNA, CDR3 protein. The D gene is left open where the match is weak. For some rows the clone size is stated as once, few or many, or as a class when expanded; others skip it.

j_gene: TRBJ2-5
d_gene: TRBD2
abundance: -
v_gene: TRBV10-1
CDR3nt: TGCGCCAGTGCGGGGGGGACGGAGACCCAGTACTTC
CDR3aa: CASAGGTETQYF

j_gene: TRBJ2-7
d_gene: -
abundance: -
v_gene: TRBV5-4
CDR3nt: TGTGCCAGCAGCCTCCGGGTGGATTACGAGCAGTACTTC
CDR3aa: CASSLRVDYEQYF

j_gene: TRBJ2-1
d_gene: TRBD2
abundance: -
v_gene: TRBV15
CDR3nt: TGTGCCACCAGCACCAAAGTGGTGGGACTAAATGACAATGAGCAGTTCTTC
CDR3aa: CATSTKVVGLNDNEQFF

j_gene: TRBJ2-2
d_gene: TRBD1
abundance: -
v_gene: TRBV2
CDR3nt: TGTGCCAACCGACAGGGGGCGGACGGGGAGCTGTTTTTT
CDR3aa: CANRQGADGELFF

j_gene: TRBJ1-2
d_gene: TRBD1
abundance: -
v_gene: TRBV25-1
CDR3nt: TGTGCCAGCCGAGAGGGGGCATATGGCTACACCTTC
CDR3aa: CASREGAYGYTF

j_gene: TRBJ2-3
d_gene: -
abundance: -
v_gene: TRBV10-3
CDR3nt: TGTGCCATCTCAGCTAGCCCCGGGGCAGATACGCAGTATTTT
CDR3aa: CAISASPGADTQYF

j_gene: TRBJ2-3
d_gene: TRBD1
abundance: -
v_gene: TRBV18
CDR3nt: TGTGCCAGCTCTCCCGGGACAGGGTCGGCAGATACGCAGTATTTT
CDR3aa: CASSPGTGSADTQYF

j_gene: TRBJ1-2
d_gene: TRBD1
abundance: -
v_gene: TRBV7-9
CDR3nt: TGTGCCAGCAGCCTCGTGGGGACCACAGGGGCTAACTATGGCTACACCTTC
CDR3aa: CASSLVGTTGANYGYTF

j_gene: TRBJ2-1
d_gene: TRBD2
abundance: -
v_gene: TRBV29-1
CDR3nt: TGCAGCGTTCAGGGGACTAGCGGGGGTCGGTCCTACAATGAGCAGTTCTTC
CDR3aa: CSVQGTSGGRSYNEQFF

j_gene: TRBJ2-7
d_gene: TRBD1
abundance: -
v_gene: TRBV7-9
CDR3nt: TGTGCCAGCAGCGCGAGAGGACAGGGAGACTACGAGCAGTACTTC
CDR3aa: CASSARGQGDYEQYF

j_gene: TRBJ1-6
d_gene: -
abundance: -
v_gene: TRBV6-5
CDR3nt: TGTGCCAGCAGTTATAGGGGTAATTCACCCCTCCACTTT
CDR3aa: CASSYRGNSPLHF

j_gene: TRBJ2-6
d_gene: -
abundance: -
v_gene: TRBV7-6
CDR3nt: TGTGCCAGCAGCGCCCTGACTAAAGCTGGGGCCAACGTCCTGACTTTC
CDR3aa: CASSALTKAGANVLTF

j_gene: TRBJ2-2
d_gene: TRBD2
abundance: -
v_gene: TRBV6-5
CDR3nt: TGTGCCAGCAGTCAACTTAGCGGGGGCGGGGAGCTGTTTTTT
CDR3aa: CASSQLSGGGELFF

j_gene: TRBJ2-1
d_gene: TRBD2
abundance: once
v_gene: TRBV6-6
CDR3nt: TGTGCCAGCAGTTACTCCGGGGGGGGGTCCTACAATGAGCAGTTCTTC
CDR3aa: CASSYSGGGSYNEQFF

j_gene: TRBJ2-3
d_gene: -
abundance: -
v_gene: TRBV10-1
CDR3nt: TGCGCCAGCAGTACGCAACTCACAGATACGCAGTATTTT
CDR3aa: CASSTQLTDTQYF

j_gene: TRBJ1-1
d_gene: -
abundance: -
v_gene: TRBV2
CDR3nt: TGTGCCAGCAGTGAAAAGGTCGCAGGGGCCGTGAACACTGAAGCTTTCTTT
CDR3aa: CASSEKVAGAVNTEAFF

j_gene: TRBJ1-1
d_gene: -
abundance: -
v_gene: TRBV7-2
CDR3nt: TGTGCCAGCAGCTCATACAGGGACGGAGCTGAAGCTTTCTTT
CDR3aa: CASSSYRDGAEAFF

j_gene: TRBJ1-1
d_gene: -
abundance: many
v_gene: TRBV7-3
CDR3nt: TGTGCCAGCAGCTTAGGCAGAAACACTGAAGCTTTCTTT
CDR3aa: CASSLGRNTEAFF

j_gene: TRBJ2-5
d_gene: -
abundance: -
v_gene: TRBV2
CDR3nt: TGTGCCAGCACCGAGCGGGCCCAAGAGACCCAGTACTTC
CDR3aa: CASTERAQETQYF

j_gene: TRBJ1-5
d_gene: -
abundance: few
v_gene: TRBV7-9
CDR3nt: TGTGCCAGCAGCTTAGACGGGAGTAACAATCAGCCCCAGCATTTT
CDR3aa: CASSLDGSNNQPQHF

j_gene: TRBJ1-2
d_gene: -
abundance: -
v_gene: TRBV6-5
CDR3nt: TGTGCCAGCAGTTACTCGGCAGCGACCCTTTATGGCTACACCTTC
CDR3aa: CASSYSAATLYGYTF

j_gene: TRBJ2-5
d_gene: TRBD2
abundance: -
v_gene: TRBV11-2
CDR3nt: TGTGCCAGCAGCTTAGAGGGGGGGAAAGAGACCCAGTACTTC
CDR3aa: CASSLEGGKETQYF

j_gene: TRBJ2-3
d_gene: -
abundance: -
v_gene: TRBV4-1
CDR3nt: TGCGCCAGCAGCCGAGAGGGGTTAGGGGCCCGGGTCTTTGATACGCAGTATTTT
CDR3aa: CASSREGLGARVFDTQYF

j_gene: TRBJ1-2
d_gene: TRBD1
abundance: few
v_gene: TRBV10-3
CDR3nt: TGTGCCATAGTAGGAGACCGACAGGGAAACTATGGCTACACCTTC
CDR3aa: CAIVGDRQGNYGYTF